Detailed here is one T cell receptor beta chain. These data originate in a study of blood T cell repertoires in COVID-19. The data were produced by immunoSEQ multiplex PCR, yet TCRdb's version contains in-frame clones alone and is incomplete. The profile shows about 180,000 clones, more than 75% of them singletons. Germline CDR1 and CDR2: SGHRS and YFSETQ. The CDR3 spans 15 residues. After removal of 5 bases from V and 5 bases from J, the junction contained 7 bases not matched to a gene. The sequencing input was PBMCs or T cells enriched from blood (not recorded which). The J gene is TRBJ2-1, the V gene TRBV5-1; 10 bases fit TRBD2. The source is a man in his sixties who had been exposed to COVID-19. The CDR3 nucleotides are TGCGCCAGCAGAAAGCCCGGGACTAGCGACAATGAGCAGTTCTTC. It encodes CASRKPGTSDNEQFF.